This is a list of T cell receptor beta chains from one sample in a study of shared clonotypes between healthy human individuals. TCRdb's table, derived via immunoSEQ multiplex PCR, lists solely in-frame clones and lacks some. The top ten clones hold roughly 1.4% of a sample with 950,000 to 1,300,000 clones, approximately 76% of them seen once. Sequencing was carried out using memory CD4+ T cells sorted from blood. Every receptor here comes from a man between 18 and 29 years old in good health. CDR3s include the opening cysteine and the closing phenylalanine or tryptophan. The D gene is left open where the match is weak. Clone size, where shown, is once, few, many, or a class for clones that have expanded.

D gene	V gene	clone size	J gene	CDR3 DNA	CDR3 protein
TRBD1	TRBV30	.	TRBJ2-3	TGTGCCTGGAGCGCCACAGGGGTCACAGATACGCAGTATTTT	CAWSATGVTDTQYF
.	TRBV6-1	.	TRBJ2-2	TGTGCCAGCAAACCCGCGAACACCGGGGAGCTGTTTTTT	CASKPANTGELFF
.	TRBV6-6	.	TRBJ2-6	TGTGCCAGCAGGTCCAGGGCTAGGGGGGCCAACGTCCTGACTTTC	CASRSRARGANVLTF
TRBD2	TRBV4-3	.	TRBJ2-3	TGCGCCAGCAGCCAAGTGGCTAGCGGGATTGATACGCAGTATTTT	CASSQVASGIDTQYF
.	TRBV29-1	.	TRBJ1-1	TGCAGCGTTGTGGGACCCTTGAACACTGAAGCTTTCTTT	CSVVGPLNTEAFF
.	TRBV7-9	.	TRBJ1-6	TGTGCCAGCAGTTGGGCCGGGGCCGATAATTCACCCCTCCACTTT	CASSWAGADNSPLHF
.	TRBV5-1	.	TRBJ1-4	TGCGCCAGCAGCTCAACAGGGTTGAATGAAAAACTGTTTTTT	CASSSTGLNEKLFF
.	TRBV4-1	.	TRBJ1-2	TGCGCCAGCAGCCAGGGGGGCCTGTTCTCTGGCTACACCTTC	CASSQGGLFSGYTF
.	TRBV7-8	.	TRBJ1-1	TGTGCCAGCAGCTTAAGGGAAGGGGTGGACACTGAAGCTTTCTTT	CASSLREGVDTEAFF
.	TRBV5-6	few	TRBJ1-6	TGTGCCAGCAGCTTGGCCCGGGGGTATAATTCACCCCTCCACTTT	CASSLARGYNSPLHF
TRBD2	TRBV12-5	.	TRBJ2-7	TGTGCTAGTGCCTCGAGCGGGAGTCTCAACGAGCAGTACTTC	CASASSGSLNEQYF
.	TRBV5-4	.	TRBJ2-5	TGTGCCAGCAGCTTGGTCAGCCAAGAGACCCAGTACTTC	CASSLVSQETQYF
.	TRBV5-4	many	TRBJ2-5	TGTGCCAGCAGCCTCGCTTCTCCCCAGGAGACCCAGTACTTC	CASSLASPQETQYF
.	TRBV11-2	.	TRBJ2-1	TGTGCCAGCAGCTTATACACTGAGCAGTTCTTC	CASSLYTEQFF